This TCR beta chain was retrieved from a study of OX40 agonist ivuxolimab in advanced cancers. The CDR3 is 17 residues long. J was trimmed by 3 bases and V by 2 bases; bases with no gene match: 8. CDR1 is SGHRS and CDR2 is YFSETQ in the germline V gene. Profiled with immunoSEQ multiplex PCR; TCRdb holds only in-frame clones, not every one. This sample has about 27,000 clones; around 83% occur once, and the top ten carry under 25%. The chain links TRBV5-1 to TRBJ2-2; 9 nucleotides line up with TRBD2. This clonotype originated in an adult with an advanced solid tumor such as melanoma, head and neck, liver or kidney cancer. The source was CD4+ or CD8+ T cells sorted from blood, collected in a trial of the OX40 agonist ivuxolimab. The CDR3 protein is CASSLTLAGIDTGELFF. The DNA of the CDR3 is TGCGCCAGCAGCTTAACTCTAGCGGGGATCGACACCGGGGAGCTGTTTTTT.